The 18 T cell receptor beta chains below were found in one sample sequenced in a study of blood T cell repertoires in COVID-19. Generated by immunoSEQ multiplex PCR, the TCRdb table keeps only in-frame clones and is missing some. Of about 76,000 clones in the sample, about 81% were seen once. Material: peripheral blood. Every receptor here comes from a human donor in a cohort sampled during active COVID-19.

This chain joins TRBV2 and TRBJ2-5; D is possibly TRBD2 (5 bases). CDR1 is SNHLY and CDR2 is FYNNEI in the germline V gene. The CDR3 contains 13 residues. V was pared by 1 base and J by 5 bases, with 8 bases between. The CDR3 DNA reads TGTGCCAGCAGTGAAGGCCGAGGGGAGACCCAGTACTTC. Its protein product is CASSEGRGETQYF.

The chain links TRBV29-1 to TRBJ1-1, with D unresolved. From germline, CDR1 is SQVTM and CDR2 ANQGSEA. CDR3 length equals 12 residues. Trimming took 1 base from V and 10 from J, leaving 13 bases between them. Written as DNA, the CDR3 is TGCAGCGTTGAAGCGGGGAGGGTTGGAGCTTTCTTT. Its translation is CSVEAGRVGAFF.

The V and J genes are TRBV15 and TRBJ1-6, with D maybe TRBD1 (5 bases). The CDR3 has 14 amino acids. The germline gives CDR1 LNHNV, CDR2 YYDKDF (reference sequence). The ends were cut back, 5 bases at V and 8 bases at J, with 13 bases in the middle. As DNA, the CDR3 is TGTGCCACCAGCGAGTTTGTCAGGGATTCACCCCTCCACTTT. This translates into CATSEFVRDSPLHF. Full variable domain (missing parts from reference TRBV15 and TRBJ1-6): DAMVIQNPRYQVTQFGKPVTLSCSQTLNHNVMYWYQQKSSQAPKLLFHYYDKDFNNEADTPDNFQSRRPNTSFCFLDIRSPGLGDTAMYLCATSEFVRDSPLHFGNGTRLTVT.

The gene calls are TRBV2 and TRBJ2-1, with 8 bases aligning to TRBD2. CDR1 and CDR2 (germline): SNHLY, FYNNEI. This CDR3 is 13 amino acids long. CDR3 DNA: TGTGCATCGCGGGGGGCTGCCTACAATGAGCAGTTCTTC. It translates to CASRGAAYNEQFF.

V gene TRBV5-1 combines with J gene TRBJ2-5, with TRBD1 matching 9 bases. J was trimmed by 2 bases and V by 0 bases; bases with no gene match: 2. This CDR3 has 15 amino acids. CDR1 SGHRS and CDR2 YFSETQ come from the germline V gene. DNA of the CDR3: TGCGCCAGCAGCTTGGAACAGGGGGCACAAGAGACCCAGTACTTC. It is translated as CASSLEQGAQETQYF.

The CDR3 here is CASTFTSGDNEQFF. As DNA, the CDR3 is TGTGCCAGCACCTTTACTAGCGGGGACAATGAGCAGTTCTTC. The chain carries TRBV9 and TRBJ2-1; TRBD2 agrees at 10 bases. The CDR3 is 14 residues long. J gave up 5 bases and V 6 bases, and 5 bases lay outside the gene matches. Germline V gene data show CDR1 as SGDLS and CDR2 as YYNGEE.

The count of this clone is one. V gene TRBV19 combines with J gene TRBJ2-7; D remains unclear. Germline CDR1 LNHDA, CDR2 SQIVND (reference sequence). This CDR3 spans 13 amino acids. Deletions cut 3 bases from V and 7 bases from J, with 13 bases between. Here the CDR3 reads CASSIYHGEEQYF. In DNA form, the CDR3 reads TGTGCCAGTAGTATCTACCATGGAGAGGAGCAGTACTTC.

This chain joins TRBV4-1 and TRBJ2-3; D might be TRBD2 (5 bases). The CDR3 is made up of 16 amino acids. Per the germline V gene, CDR1 is MGHRA and CDR2 is YSYEKL. Trimming pared 0 bases from V and 3 bases from J, leaving 13 bases between. The DNA of the CDR3 is TGCGCCAGCAGCCAAGATGGAGCGGATAATACAGATACGCAGTATTTT. It yields the protein CASSQDGADNTDTQYF.

Only one count was recorded for this clone. The CDR3 nucleotides are TGCAGTGCGAACCGGGAAGCTTTCTTT. Amino acid sequence: CSANREAFF. The chain has TRBV20-1 and TRBJ1-1, with D hard to call. The germline V gene encodes CDR1 DFQATT and CDR2 SNEGSKA (reference sequence). This CDR3 has 9 residues. Trimming removed 6 bases from V and 8 bases from J, with 7 bases in between.

The chain combines TRBV2 with TRBJ2-1; TRBD1 aligns across 7 bases. The CDR3 runs 14 residues. From germline, CDR1 is SNHLY and CDR2 FYNNEI. The V segment lost 6 bases and the J segment 10 bases; nucleotides outside the gene matches: 12. The CDR3 loop reads CASRVKGALGEQFF. In DNA form, the CDR3 reads TGTGCCAGCAGAGTCAAGGGGGCCCTCGGGGAGCAGTTCTTC.

This chain joins TRBV5-4 and TRBJ1-4; possibly TRBD1 for D (6 bases). Deletions cut 4 bases from V and 7 bases from J, with 14 bases between. The CDR3 is 14 residues long. Germline V gene sequence: CDR1 SGHNT, CDR2 YYREEE (reference sequence). CDR3 coding DNA: TGTGCCAGCAGCCCAGGGGATCGGGCTGAAAAACTGTTTTTT. Translation gives CASSPGDRAEKLFF.

V gene TRBV24-1 combines with J gene TRBJ2-1; 10 nucleotides align to TRBD2. The CDR3 contains 17 residues. The germline gives CDR1 KGHDR, CDR2 SFDVKD. The junction had 6 bases not matched to a gene; V was cut back by 5 bases and J by 0 bases. This CDR3 reads CATSVGSGGSSYNEQFF. In nucleotides, the CDR3 is TGTGCCACCAGTGTAGGTAGCGGGGGGAGCTCCTACAATGAGCAGTTCTTC.

This chain links TRBV6-5 with TRBJ1-1; D gene uncertain. Germline V CDR1 and CDR2: MNHEY, SVGAGI. V dropped 8 bases and J dropped 7 bases, with 11 bases sitting between them. The CDR3 extends over 11 amino acids. This CDR3 is CASGKRGEAFF. For the CDR3, the DNA is TGTGCCAGCGGGAAGCGGGGTGAAGCTTTCTTT.

The J gene is TRBJ2-2, the V gene TRBV6-5, with 7 bases that match TRBD1. V lost 4 bases and J lost 6; bases outside the gene matches: 11. The CDR3 has 16 amino acids. Germline V gives CDR1 MNHEY, CDR2 SVGAGI. CDR3 sequence (DNA): TGTGCCAGCAGTTCTCCCCGACAGGGAAGACCCGGGGAGCTGTTTTTT. It codes for CASSSPRQGRPGELFF.

The chain recombines TRBV30 with TRBJ1-5; no definite D call. Trimming removed 2 bases at V and 9 bases at J, with 14 bases between. This CDR3 has 13 residues. Germline V gives CDR1 GTSNPN, CDR2 SVGIG (reference sequence). CDR3 sequence: CAWSPLQVGPQHF. In DNA form, the CDR3 reads TGTGCCTGGAGTCCCCTCCAGGTGGGGCCCCAGCATTTT.

The DNA of the CDR3 is TGTGCCAGCAGCACGCCGGGACAGGGGGCTTCCAACACTGAAGCTTTCTTT. Translated: CASSTPGQGASNTEAFF. V gene TRBV4-2 combines with J gene TRBJ1-1, with 12 bases fitting TRBD1. Per germline, CDR1 LGHNA and CDR2 YNFKEQ. The V segment lost 5 bases and the J segment 2 bases; nucleotides outside the gene matches: 9. This CDR3 comprises 17 residues.

This chain connects TRBV5-1 to TRBJ2-7; 13 bases align to TRBD2. The V gene's germline CDR1 is SGHRS and CDR2 YFSETQ. J was trimmed by 1 base and V by 3 bases; bases with no gene match: 1. The CDR3 spans 15 residues. The CDR3 sequence: CASSSTSGGSYEQYF. CDR3 nucleotides: TGCGCCAGCAGCTCGACTAGCGGGGGGTCCTACGAGCAGTACTTC. Filled out from reference TRBV5-1 and TRBJ2-7, the complete variable domain reads KAGVTQTPRYLIKTRGQQVTLSCSPISGHRSVSWYQQTPGQGLQFLFEYFSETQRNKGNFPGRFSGRQFSNSRSEMNVSTLELGDSALYLCASSSTSGGSYEQYFGPGTRLTVT.

The chain carries TRBV6-5 and TRBJ2-1; maybe TRBD2 (6 bases). Germline lookup yields CDR1 MNHEY and CDR2 SVGAGI. The CDR3 is 14 residues long. Trimming pared 6 bases from V and 8 bases from J, leaving 17 bases between. CDR3 amino acids: CASSPGTPLDEQFF. CDR3 DNA sequence: TGTGCCAGCAGCCCCGGGACTCCCCTCGATGAGCAGTTCTTC.